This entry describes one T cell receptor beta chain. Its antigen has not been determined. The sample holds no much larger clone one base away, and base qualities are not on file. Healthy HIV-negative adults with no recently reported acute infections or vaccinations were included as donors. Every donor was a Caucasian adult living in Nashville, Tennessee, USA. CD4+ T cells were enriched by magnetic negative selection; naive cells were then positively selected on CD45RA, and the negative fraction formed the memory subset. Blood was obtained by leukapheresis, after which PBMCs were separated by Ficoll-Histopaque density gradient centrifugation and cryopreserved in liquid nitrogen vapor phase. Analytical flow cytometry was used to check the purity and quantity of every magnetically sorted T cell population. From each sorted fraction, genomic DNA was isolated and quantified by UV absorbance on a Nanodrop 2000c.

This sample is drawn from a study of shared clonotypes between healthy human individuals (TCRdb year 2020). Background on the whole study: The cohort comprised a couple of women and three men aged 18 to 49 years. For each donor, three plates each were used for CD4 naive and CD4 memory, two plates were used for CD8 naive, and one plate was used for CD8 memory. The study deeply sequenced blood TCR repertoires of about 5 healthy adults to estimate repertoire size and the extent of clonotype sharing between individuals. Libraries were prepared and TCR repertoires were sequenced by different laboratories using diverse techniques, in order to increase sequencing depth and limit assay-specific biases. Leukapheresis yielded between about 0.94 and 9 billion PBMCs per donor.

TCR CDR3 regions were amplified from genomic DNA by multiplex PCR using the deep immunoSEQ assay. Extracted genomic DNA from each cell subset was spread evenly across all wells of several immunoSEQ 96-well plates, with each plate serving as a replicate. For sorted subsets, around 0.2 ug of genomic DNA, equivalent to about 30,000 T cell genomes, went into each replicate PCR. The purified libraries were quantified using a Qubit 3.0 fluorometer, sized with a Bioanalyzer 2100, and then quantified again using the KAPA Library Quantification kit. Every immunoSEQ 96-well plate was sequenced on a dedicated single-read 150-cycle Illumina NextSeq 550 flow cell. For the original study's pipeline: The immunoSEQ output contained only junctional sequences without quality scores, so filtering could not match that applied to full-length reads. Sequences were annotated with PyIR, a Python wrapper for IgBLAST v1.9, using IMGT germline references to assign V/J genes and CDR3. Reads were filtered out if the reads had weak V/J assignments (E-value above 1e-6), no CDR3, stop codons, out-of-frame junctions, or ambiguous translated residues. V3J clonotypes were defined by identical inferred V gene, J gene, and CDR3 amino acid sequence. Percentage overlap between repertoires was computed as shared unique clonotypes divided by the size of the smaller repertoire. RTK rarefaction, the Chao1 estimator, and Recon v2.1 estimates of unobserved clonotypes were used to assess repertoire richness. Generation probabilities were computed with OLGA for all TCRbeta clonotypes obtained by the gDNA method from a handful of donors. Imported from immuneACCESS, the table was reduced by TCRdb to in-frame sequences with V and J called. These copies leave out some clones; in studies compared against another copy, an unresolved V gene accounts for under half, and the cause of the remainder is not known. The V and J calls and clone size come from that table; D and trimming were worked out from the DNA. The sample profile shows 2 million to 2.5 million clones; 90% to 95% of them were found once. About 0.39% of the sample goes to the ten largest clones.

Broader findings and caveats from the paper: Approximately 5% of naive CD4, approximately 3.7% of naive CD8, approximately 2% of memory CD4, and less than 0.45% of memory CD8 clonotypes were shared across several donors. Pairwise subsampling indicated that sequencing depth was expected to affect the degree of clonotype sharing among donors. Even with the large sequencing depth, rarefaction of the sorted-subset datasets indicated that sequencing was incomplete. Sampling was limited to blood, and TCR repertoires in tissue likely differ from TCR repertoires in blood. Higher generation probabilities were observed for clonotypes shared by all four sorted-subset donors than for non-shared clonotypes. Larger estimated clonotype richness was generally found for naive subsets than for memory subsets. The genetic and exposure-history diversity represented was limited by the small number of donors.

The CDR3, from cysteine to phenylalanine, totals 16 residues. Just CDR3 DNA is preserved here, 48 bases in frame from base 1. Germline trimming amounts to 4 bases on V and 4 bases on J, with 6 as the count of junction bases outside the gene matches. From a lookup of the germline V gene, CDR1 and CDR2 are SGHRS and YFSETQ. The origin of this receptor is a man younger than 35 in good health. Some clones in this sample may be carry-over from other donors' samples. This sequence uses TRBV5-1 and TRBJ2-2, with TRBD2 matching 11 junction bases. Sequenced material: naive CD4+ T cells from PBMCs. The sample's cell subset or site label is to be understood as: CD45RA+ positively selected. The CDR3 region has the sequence CASSTLLAGVTGELFF. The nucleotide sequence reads TGCGCCAGCAGCACCCTACTAGCGGGAGTCACCGGGGAGCTGTTTTTT.